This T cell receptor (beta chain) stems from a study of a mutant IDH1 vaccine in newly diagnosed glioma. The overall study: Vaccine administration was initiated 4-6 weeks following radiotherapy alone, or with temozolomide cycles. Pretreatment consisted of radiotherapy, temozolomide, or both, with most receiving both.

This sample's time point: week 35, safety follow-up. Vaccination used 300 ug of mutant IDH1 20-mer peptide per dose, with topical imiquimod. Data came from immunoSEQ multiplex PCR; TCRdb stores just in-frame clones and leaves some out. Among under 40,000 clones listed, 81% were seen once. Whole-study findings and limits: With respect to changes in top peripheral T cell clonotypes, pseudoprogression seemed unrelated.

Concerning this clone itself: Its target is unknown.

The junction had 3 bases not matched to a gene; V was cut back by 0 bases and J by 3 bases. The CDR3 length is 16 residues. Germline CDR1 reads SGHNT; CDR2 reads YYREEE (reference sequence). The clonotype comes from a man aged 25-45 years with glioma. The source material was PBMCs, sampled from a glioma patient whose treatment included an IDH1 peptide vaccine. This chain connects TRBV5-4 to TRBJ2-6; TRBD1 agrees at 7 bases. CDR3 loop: CASSLEGARGANVLTF. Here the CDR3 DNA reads TGTGCCAGCAGCTTGGAGGGGGCGCGTGGGGCCAACGTCCTGACTTTC.